Below, 8 T cell receptor beta chains from the same sample are listed, as sequenced in a study of vaccination effects on CD4 cells after COVID-19. Their target antigens are unknown. Antigen-specific CD4+ T cells were first expanded with viral peptide pools by the ViraFEST assay and only then sequenced. The culture ran for about 11 days, and then CD4+ T cells were isolated. Vaccinated recipients, who were negative for nucleocapsid antibodies, had no history of SARS-CoV-2 infection. Clones were sequenced by immunoSEQ multiplex PCR, and TCRdb holds only the in-frame ones, with some missing. Among roughly 67,000 clones listed, under 80% were seen once. The source material was CD4+ T cells from PBMCs cultured with SARS-CoV-2 spike peptides, sampled before COVID-19 vaccination. The receptors were sampled from a human donor who received a COVID-19 vaccine.

The V and J genes are TRBV5-8 and TRBJ2-5, with D uncertain. The ends were cut back, 7 bases at V and 1 base at J, with 20 bases in the middle. CDR1 is SGHTS and CDR2 is YDEGEE in the germline V gene. There are 16 residues in the CDR3. The CDR3, as DNA: TGTGCCAGCCCGACCTCCTTCCTTCGGACCCAAGAGACCCAGTACTTC. It encodes CASPTSFLRTQETQYF.

This clone occurred a few times. The chain carries TRBV5-8 and TRBJ2-7; D not certain. Germline V gives CDR1 SGHTS, CDR2 YDEGEE. V lost 0 bases to trimming and J lost 2 bases, with 12 bases between them. The length of the CDR3 is 15 residues. Here the CDR3 reads CASSLVGQATYEQYV. CDR3 nucleotides: TGTGCCAGCAGCTTGGTAGGGCAGGCGACCTACGAGCAGTACGTC.

There are a few counts of this clone. The CDR3 is CASSLGQGGQPQHF. CDR3 coding DNA: TGTGCCAGCAGCTTAGGACAGGGCGGACAGCCCCAGCATTTT. The chain is built from TRBV7-8 and TRBJ1-5; 7 bases fit TRBD1. The V gene end was trimmed by 1 base and the J gene end by 7 bases; junction bases not matched to a gene: 4. The CDR3 contains 14 residues. From germline, CDR1 is SGHVS and CDR2 FQNEAQ.

The chain joins TRBV24-1 to TRBJ2-3; TRBD2 matches 13 bases. Germline values: CDR1 KGHDR, CDR2 SFDVKD. After removal of 3 bases from V and 0 bases from J, the junction contained 8 bases not matched to a gene. This CDR3 has 19 amino acids. CDR3 sequence: CATSDPLAGGLRSTDTQYF. The CDR3 nucleotides are TGTGCCACCAGTGATCCACTAGCGGGGGGGCTTCGTAGCACAGATACGCAGTATTTT.

This chain uses TRBV19 with TRBJ1-2; D unresolved. V was trimmed by 5 bases and J by 4 bases, leaving 14 bases between them. This CDR3 has 14 amino acids. Germline loops: CDR1 LNHDA, CDR2 SQIVND (reference sequence). The CDR3 sequence: CASSVVPAPYGYTF. The CDR3 DNA reads as TGTGCCAGTAGTGTAGTCCCGGCCCCCTATGGCTACACCTTC.

The chain uses TRBV19 and TRBJ2-3, with 10 positions matching TRBD2. CDR3 length equals 16 residues. V lost 7 bases, J lost 1 base, and 8 bases stayed unmatched. Per the germline V gene, CDR1 is LNHDA and CDR2 is SQIVND (reference sequence). The CDR3 is CASNPGLARRTDTQYF. The CDR3 DNA reads as TGTGCCAGTAATCCGGGACTAGCGCGACGCACAGATACGCAGTATTTT.

This chain links TRBV18 with TRBJ1-4, with D possibly being TRBD1 (5 bases). Trimming pared 3 bases from V and 0 bases from J, leaving 11 bases between. Germline CDR1 KGHSH, CDR2 LQKENI. This CDR3 is 16 amino acids long. The CDR3, as DNA: TGTGCCAGCTCACCCGGGGCGGGGGCAACTAATGAAAAACTGTTTTTT. Translated: CASSPGAGATNEKLFF. Combining the CDR3 with reference TRBV18 and TRBJ1-4 gives the whole variable domain NAGVMQNPRHLVRRRGQEARLRCSPMKGHSHVYWYRQLPEEGLKFMVYLQKENIIDESGMPKERFSAEFPKEGPSILRIQQVVRGDSAAYFCASSPGAGATNEKLFFGSGTQLSVL.

The chain carries TRBV21-1 and TRBJ2-7; the table's D call TRBD2 went unverified against the DNA. TRBV21-1 is assigned pseudogene status. This CDR3 is 14 amino acids long. DNA for the CDR3: TGTGCCAGCAGCAACGGGGGTAGCTCCTACGAGCAGTACGTC. Its translation is CASSNGGSSYEQYV.